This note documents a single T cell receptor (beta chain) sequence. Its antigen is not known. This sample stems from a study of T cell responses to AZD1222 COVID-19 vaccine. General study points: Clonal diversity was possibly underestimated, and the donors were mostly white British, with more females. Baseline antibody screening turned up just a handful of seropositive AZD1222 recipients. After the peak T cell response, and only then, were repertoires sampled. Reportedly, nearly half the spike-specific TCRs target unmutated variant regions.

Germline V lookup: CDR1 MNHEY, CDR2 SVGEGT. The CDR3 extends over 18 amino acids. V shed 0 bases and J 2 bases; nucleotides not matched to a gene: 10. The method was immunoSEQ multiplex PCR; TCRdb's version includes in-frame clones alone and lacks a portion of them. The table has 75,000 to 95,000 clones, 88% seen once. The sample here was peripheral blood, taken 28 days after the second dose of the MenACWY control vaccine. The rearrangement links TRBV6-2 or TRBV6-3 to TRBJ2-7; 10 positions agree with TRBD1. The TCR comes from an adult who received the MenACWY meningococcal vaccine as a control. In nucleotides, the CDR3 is TGTGCCAGCAGTTACTCCCGGGACAGGGGAACAGGAGCCTACGAGCAGTACTTC. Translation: CASSYSRDRGTGAYEQYF.